The rows below give T cell receptor beta chains drawn from one sample of a study of T cells after yellow fever vaccination. TCRdb re-analysed the 5' RACE reads in MiXCR, keeping a single row per CDR3 protein. The sample lists roughly 340,000 distinct CDR3 sequences, approximately 4% occurring once. Sequencing used PBMCs, obtained 5 days after the yellow fever booster vaccination. The receptors shown here come from a man aged 18 to 30 who received the YFV17D yellow fever vaccine. CDR3s include the opening cysteine and the closing phenylalanine or tryptophan. D genes are given only for firm matches. The listing skips clone size in some rows; elsewhere it reads once, few, many or a size class.

TGTGCCAGCAGCGTAGGGAGGGGCCCTAGCACAGATACGCAGTATTTT,CASSVGRGPSTDTQYF,NA,TRBV9,TRBJ2-3,NA
TGTGCCAGCAGTGACCCATTAAGGCTCGTTGGTACGCAGTATTTT,CASSDPLRLVGTQYF,NA,TRBV6-1,TRBJ2-3,many
TGCGCCAGCAGCTTGAAAGCAGGGACTGAAGCTTTCTTT,CASSLKAGTEAFF,NA,TRBV5-1,TRBJ1-1,few
TGTGCCAGCAGCTCCGGGGGGCAACTGAACACTGAAGCTTTCTTT,CASSSGGQLNTEAFF,NA,TRBV7-2,TRBJ1-1,few
TGTGCCATCAGTGAGTCGAAGGGGACTAGCGGCACCGGGGAGCTGTTTTTT,CAISESKGTSGTGELFF,TRBD2,TRBV10-3,TRBJ2-2,few
TGTGCCAGCAGTTGGTCGGGGTATAGCAATCAGCCCCAGCATTTT,CASSWSGYSNQPQHF,NA,TRBV6-2/TRBV6-3,TRBJ1-5,few
TGTGCCAGCAGTGGTGTGGGACTAGCGGGGTACGAGCAGTACTTC,CASSGVGLAGYEQYF,TRBD2,TRBV7-6,TRBJ2-7,many
TGCGCCAGCAGCCCGGGACAGGGAGTTTACGAGCAGTACTTC,CASSPGQGVYEQYF,TRBD1,TRBV5-1,TRBJ2-7,many
TGCGCCAGCAGCTTCGGACAGGGTGAAGAGCCCCAGCATTTT,CASSFGQGEEPQHF,TRBD1,TRBV5-1,TRBJ1-5,many
TGTGCCAGCAACCGAGGTGGCGGCTATGGCTACACCTTC,CASNRGGGYGYTF,NA,TRBV9,TRBJ1-2,few
TGTGCCAGCAGTTTAGTCCAGGGTGGGGTAGAGACCCAGTACTTC,CASSLVQGGVETQYF,NA,TRBV12-3/TRBV12-4,TRBJ2-5,few
TGCGCCAGCAGCGAGGGACTAGCGGGGAGGCGAGAGACCCAGTACTTC,CASSEGLAGRRETQYF,TRBD2,TRBV5-1,TRBJ2-5,NA
TGCGCCAGCAGCAGATCCGAATCCGGGACAGCTTACAATGAGCAGTTCTTC,CASSRSESGTAYNEQFF,TRBD1,TRBV5-1,TRBJ2-1,few
TGCAGCCCCCTTATTTCAACAGGGACGGGTACTGAAGCTTTCTTT,CSPLISTGTGTEAFF,NA,TRBV29-1,TRBJ1-1,NA
TGTGCCAGTAGTGTGGACAGAGTTCCTGAAGCTTTCTTT,CASSVDRVPEAFF,NA,TRBV19,TRBJ1-1,few
TGCGCCAGCAGCCAAGATATCAGGGGAGATGAAAAACTGTTTTTT,CASSQDIRGDEKLFF,NA,TRBV4-3,TRBJ1-4,few
TGTGCCATGTCAGGGGGCGAGGGTCAGCCCCAGCATTTT,CAMSGGEGQPQHF,TRBD1,TRBV10-3,TRBJ1-5,NA
TGTGCCAGCAGCCAAGATCCCCAGGGGGCTGCTGGGGCCAACGTCCTGACTTTC,CASSQDPQGAAGANVLTF,TRBD1,TRBV4-2,TRBJ2-6,NA
TGTGCCAGCAGCTTAGCTGTCCGTCAGGGTTTGCATACGCAGTATTTT,CASSLAVRQGLHTQYF,NA,TRBV7-2,TRBJ2-3,many
TGCGCCAGCAGCCAGGGGATGGCCCCGAGAAACTATGGCTACACCTTC,CASSQGMAPRNYGYTF,NA,TRBV4-3,TRBJ1-2,many
TGTGCCAGCACCTGGACCGGGGAAGGAAATCAGCCCCAGCATTTT,CASTWTGEGNQPQHF,NA,TRBV6-6,TRBJ1-5,NA
TGCGCCAGCAGCTTGAGTCTAGCGGGGAGCGAGCAGTTCTTC,CASSLSLAGSEQFF,TRBD2,TRBV5-1,TRBJ2-1,NA
TGCGCCAGCAGCCCAGCCGGTCGGGGAATGAACACTGAAGCTTTCTTT,CASSPAGRGMNTEAFF,NA,TRBV4-3,TRBJ1-1,many
TGTGCCAGCAGCTTAGCCCGGGGACTAGCGGTGGGGGAGACCCAGTACTTC,CASSLARGLAVGETQYF,TRBD2,TRBV7-9,TRBJ2-5,few
TGTGCCAGTAGTTACGCAGGAGGCACTGAAGCTTTCTTT,CASSYAGGTEAFF,NA,TRBV19,TRBJ1-1,many
TGTGCCAGCAGTTATGACCCTCGGTCTTATTATCAGCCCCAGCATTTT,CASSYDPRSYYQPQHF,NA,TRBV6-6,TRBJ1-5,few
TGTGCCAGCAGTCGGACAGTTAATTCACCCCTCCACTTT,CASSRTVNSPLHF,NA,TRBV12-3/TRBV12-4,TRBJ1-6,many
TGCAGCGCGGGTCAGGGGTCCAGCTCCTACAATGAGCAGTTCTTC,CSAGQGSSSYNEQFF,NA,TRBV29-1,TRBJ2-1,few
TGTGCCAGCAGCCAAGTTACGCGTGCCGGGTTCCCTGAAGCTTTCTTT,CASSQVTRAGFPEAFF,NA,TRBV4-2,TRBJ1-1,many
TGTGCCAGCAGCCAACAGGGCTCTGAAGCTTTCTTT,CASSQQGSEAFF,NA,TRBV7-2,TRBJ1-1,many
TGCGCCAGCAGCTTGGCCGTCAGCTCTGGAAACACCATATATTTT,CASSLAVSSGNTIYF,NA,TRBV5-1,TRBJ1-3,many
TGTGCCAGTCCCTCTGGCTCTGGAAACACCATATATTTT,CASPSGSGNTIYF,NA,TRBV19,TRBJ1-3,NA
TGTGCCAGCAGTGAGGGGGGGCCCAGCAATCAGCCCCAGCATTTT,CASSEGGPSNQPQHF,NA,TRBV2,TRBJ1-5,few
TGTGCCACCAGTGATCCCGGGACAGGGTACAATGAGCAGTTCTTC,CATSDPGTGYNEQFF,TRBD1,TRBV24-1,TRBJ2-1,few
TGTGCCAGCAGCTTCATAGCGGGGGGCCCTGGAGGGGAGCTGTTTTTT,CASSFIAGGPGGELFF,TRBD2,TRBV11-2,TRBJ2-2,few
TGCGCCAGCAGCTCAGCATTCCCGGGACAGGGTTCACCCCTCCACTTT,CASSSAFPGQGSPLHF,TRBD1,TRBV4-3,TRBJ1-6,many
TGTGCCAGCAGCTCCCAAATCTCTGGAAACACCATATATTTT,CASSSQISGNTIYF,NA,TRBV7-2,TRBJ1-3,many
TGTGCCAGCAGCGTAGCGAGGGGCTCGGATACGCAGTATTTT,CASSVARGSDTQYF,NA,TRBV9,TRBJ2-3,NA
TGTGCCAGCAGCTTCGGGGGCCCTCAAGATACGCAGTATTTT,CASSFGGPQDTQYF,NA,TRBV11-2,TRBJ2-3,NA
TGTGCCAGCTCACCAAAGTCGGGGGACACTGAAGCTTTCTTT,CASSPKSGDTEAFF,NA,TRBV18,TRBJ1-1,NA
TGTGCCAGCAGTGACCTAGCGGGGGGTAGCACAGATACGCAGTATTTT,CASSDLAGGSTDTQYF,TRBD2,TRBV6-4,TRBJ2-3,many
TGCGCCAGCAGCCAAGATTTCGGAAACCTTAATGAAAAACTGTTTTTT,CASSQDFGNLNEKLFF,NA,TRBV4-3,TRBJ1-4,many
TGTGCCAGCAGCTTAGAAGGCAGCCCCAATCAGCCCCAGCATTTT,CASSLEGSPNQPQHF,NA,TRBV7-2,TRBJ1-5,few
TGTGCCAGCAGTCCACGACAGTTTTCGGATGGCTACACCTTC,CASSPRQFSDGYTF,NA,TRBV28,TRBJ1-2,NA
TGTGCCAGCAGCCCACAACAGGGGATGGGGTCACCCCTCCACTTT,CASSPQQGMGSPLHF,TRBD1,TRBV7-2,TRBJ1-6,few
TGTGCCAGCAGTGAAGCCCGCAGGGGAGGCTACACCTTC,CASSEARRGGYTF,NA,TRBV2,TRBJ1-2,few
TGTGCCAGCAGGGACCGGGACAGGGGAGGTGATGAGCAGTTCTTC,CASRDRDRGGDEQFF,TRBD1,TRBV7-2,TRBJ2-1,few
TGCGCCAGCAGCTTGGGTTCCGGGCAGGGTGAGCAGTTCTTC,CASSLGSGQGEQFF,NA,TRBV5-1,TRBJ2-1,NA
TGTGCCAGCAGTGAAGTCCCTAGCGTTGAGCAGTTCTTC,CASSEVPSVEQFF,NA,TRBV6-1,TRBJ2-1,NA
TGTGCCTGGAGTGTATTCACAGGGTCCTACGAGCAGTACTTC,CAWSVFTGSYEQYF,NA,TRBV30,TRBJ2-7,few
TGTGCCTGGAGGGGAACAGGGGGCAGGGGCTACACCTTC,CAWRGTGGRGYTF,TRBD1,TRBV30,TRBJ1-2,once
TGTGCCTGGGATACCTGGAAGGGCACAGATACGCAGTATTTT,CAWDTWKGTDTQYF,NA,TRBV30,TRBJ2-3,NA
TGTGCCAGCAGTTTATCGGCCTCGCTTCGGGTGTTGGAACTGTTTTTT,CASSLSASLRVLELFF,NA,TRBV27,TRBJ1-4,few
TGTGCCAGCAGTACAGGGGTGAGCAATCAGCCCCAGCATTTT,CASSTGVSNQPQHF,TRBD1,TRBV6-2/TRBV6-3,TRBJ1-5,NA
TGTGCCAGCCATGAACCGGGACAGGGTCATGAAAAACTGTTTTTT,CASHEPGQGHEKLFF,TRBD1,TRBV28,TRBJ1-4,NA
TGTGCCAGCAGCTCTTCAACTAGCGGGGGGGTCACTTACGAGCAGTACTTC,CASSSSTSGGVTYEQYF,TRBD2,TRBV7-9,TRBJ2-7,many
TGTGCCTGGAGTGAAATCGATGAGCAGTTCTTC,CAWSEIDEQFF,NA,TRBV30,TRBJ2-1,few